This record concerns one T cell receptor (beta chain) sequence. The antigen remains unidentified. The entry originates in a study of OX40 agonist ivuxolimab in advanced cancers. Study conclusions and caveats: The study found among the lowest clonal expansion in partial responders at 0.1-3.0 mg/kg.

Some clones are missing from TCRdb's copy, which holds only in-frame ones; the method was immunoSEQ multiplex PCR. The repertoire holds about 28,000 clones, with 70% to 80% as singletons. Looked up from germline, CDR1 is SGHTA and CDR2 is FQGNSA. The CDR3 length is 17 residues. Between the trimmed V and J ends, which lost 0 bases and 4 bases, there was a span of 16 bases. Sequenced here: CD4+ or CD8+ T cells sorted from blood, sampled in a trial of the OX40 agonist ivuxolimab. This clonotype was obtained from an adult with an advanced solid tumor such as melanoma, head and neck, liver or kidney cancer. The chain joins TRBV7-2 to TRBJ1-3, with a weak D call TRBD1 (5 bases). Here the CDR3 DNA reads TGTGCCAGCAGCTTAGCCGGGACTCCGTCGCGGGGAAACACCATATATTTT. Translating it yields CASSLAGTPSRGNTIYF.